This TCR beta chain is from a study of blood T cell repertoires in COVID-19. Study-level background: Acute and convalescent COVID-19 specimens originated in the United States, Italy and Spain. PBMCs, B-cell-depleted T cells, or T cells were the source of the cDNA or gDNA that made up the material.

Authors' methods: Amplifying reference gene primers gave estimates of nucleated cell counts. The data were produced by immunoSEQ multiplex PCR, yet TCRdb's version contains in-frame clones alone and is incomplete. V, J and clone size are taken as reported in that table, and D and trimming were inferred from the DNA itself. The sample includes about 140,000 clones, about four fifths of them seen just once. The CDR3 sequence is 17 residues long. Trimming removed 5 bases from V and 9 bases from J; junction bases left unmatched: 15. Germline CDR1 and CDR2: LNHDA and SQIVND (reference sequence). The material sequenced was peripheral blood. This TCR was recovered from a woman in her sixties or seventies with acute or convalescent COVID-19. The chain has TRBV19 and TRBJ2-1; 11 positions match TRBD1. The CDR3 protein is CASSPLGRTGGMVEQFF. The CDR3 nucleotides are TGTGCCAGTAGTCCCCTCGGGAGGACAGGGGGCATGGTTGAGCAGTTCTTC.